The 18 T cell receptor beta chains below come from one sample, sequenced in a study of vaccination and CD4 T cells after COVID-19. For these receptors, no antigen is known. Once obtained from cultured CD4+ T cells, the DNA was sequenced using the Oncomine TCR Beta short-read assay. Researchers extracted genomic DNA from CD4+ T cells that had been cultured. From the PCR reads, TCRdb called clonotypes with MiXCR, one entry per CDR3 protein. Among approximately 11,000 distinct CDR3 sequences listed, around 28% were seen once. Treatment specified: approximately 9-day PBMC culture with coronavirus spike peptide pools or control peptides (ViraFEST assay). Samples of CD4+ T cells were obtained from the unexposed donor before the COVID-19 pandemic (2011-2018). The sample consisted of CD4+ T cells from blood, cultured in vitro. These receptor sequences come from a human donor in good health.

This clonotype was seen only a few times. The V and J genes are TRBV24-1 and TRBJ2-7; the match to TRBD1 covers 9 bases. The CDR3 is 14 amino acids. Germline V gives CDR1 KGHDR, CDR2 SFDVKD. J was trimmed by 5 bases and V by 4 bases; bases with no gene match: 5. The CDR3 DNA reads TGTGCCACCAGTGACTTGAGGACAGGGGACGAGCAGTACTTC. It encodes CATSDLRTGDEQYF.

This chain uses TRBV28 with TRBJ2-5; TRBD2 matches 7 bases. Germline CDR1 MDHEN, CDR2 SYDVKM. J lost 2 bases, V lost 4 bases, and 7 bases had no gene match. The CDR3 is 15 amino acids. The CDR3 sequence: CASSYRGAGQETQYF. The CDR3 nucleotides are TGTGCCAGCAGTTACCGAGGAGCGGGACAAGAGACCCAGTACTTC. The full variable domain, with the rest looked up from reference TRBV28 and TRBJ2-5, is DVKVTQSSRYLVKRTGEKVFLECVQDMDHENMFWYRQDPGLGLRLIYFSYDVKMKEKGDIPEGYSVSREKKERFSLILESASTNQTSMYLCASSYRGAGQETQYFGPGTRLLVL.

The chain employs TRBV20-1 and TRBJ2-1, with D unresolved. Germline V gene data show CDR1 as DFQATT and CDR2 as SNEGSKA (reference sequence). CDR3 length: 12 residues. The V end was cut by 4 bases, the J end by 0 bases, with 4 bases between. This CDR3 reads CSAKGSYNEQFF. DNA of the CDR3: TGCAGTGCTAAGGGCTCCTACAATGAGCAGTTCTTC.

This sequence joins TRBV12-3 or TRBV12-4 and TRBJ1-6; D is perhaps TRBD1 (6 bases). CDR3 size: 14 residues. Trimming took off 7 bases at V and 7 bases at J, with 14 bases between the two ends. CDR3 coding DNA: TGTGCCAGCAACAAACAGGGCCAAAATTCACCCCTCCACTTT. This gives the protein CASNKQGQNSPLHF.

In DNA form, the CDR3 reads TGTGCCGCCAAGGGGAGGGGAGGGGATACGCAGTATTTT. Translating it yields CAAKGRGGDTQYF. The chain uses TRBV5-4 and TRBJ2-3; 7 nucleotides agree with TRBD2. V lost 10 bases to trimming and J lost 6 bases; unmatched junction nucleotides: 11. From germline, CDR1 is SGHNT and CDR2 YYREEE (reference sequence). This CDR3 comprises 13 residues.

The DNA of the CDR3 is TGCAGTGCTATCGAGAGCGGGAGGGTAGAGACCCAGTACTTC. As protein: CSAIESGRVETQYF. The V and J genes are TRBV20-1 and TRBJ2-5; 10 bases match TRBD2. The CDR3 length is 14 residues. CDR1 is DFQATT, CDR2 SNEGSKA, per germline (reference sequence). Trimming removed 4 bases from V and 4 bases from J; junction bases left unmatched: 6.

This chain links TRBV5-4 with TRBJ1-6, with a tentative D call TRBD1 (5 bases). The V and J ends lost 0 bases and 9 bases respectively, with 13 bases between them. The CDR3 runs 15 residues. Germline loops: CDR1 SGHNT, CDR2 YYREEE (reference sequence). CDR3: CASSLDQGFFSPLHF. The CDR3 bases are TGTGCCAGCAGCTTGGATCAGGGTTTCTTTTCACCCCTCCACTTT. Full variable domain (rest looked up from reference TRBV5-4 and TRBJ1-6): ETGVTQSPTHLIKTRGQQVTLRCSSQSGHNTVSWYQQALGQGPQFIFQYYREEENGRGNFPPRFSGLQFPNYSSELNVNALELDDSALYLCASSLDQGFFSPLHFGNGTRLTVT.

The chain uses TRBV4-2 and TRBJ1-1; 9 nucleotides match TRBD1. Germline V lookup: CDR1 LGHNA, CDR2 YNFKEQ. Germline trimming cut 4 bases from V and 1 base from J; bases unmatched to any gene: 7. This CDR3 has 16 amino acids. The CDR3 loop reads CASSRQGQGWNTEAFF. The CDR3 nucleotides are TGTGCCAGCAGCCGTCAGGGACAGGGATGGAACACTGAAGCTTTCTTT.

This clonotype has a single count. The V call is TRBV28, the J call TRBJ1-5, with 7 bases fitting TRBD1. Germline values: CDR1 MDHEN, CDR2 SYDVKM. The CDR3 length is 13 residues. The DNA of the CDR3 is TGTGCGGAACAGGGGTCCGGCAATCAGCCCCAGCATTTT. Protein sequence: CAEQGSGNQPQHF.

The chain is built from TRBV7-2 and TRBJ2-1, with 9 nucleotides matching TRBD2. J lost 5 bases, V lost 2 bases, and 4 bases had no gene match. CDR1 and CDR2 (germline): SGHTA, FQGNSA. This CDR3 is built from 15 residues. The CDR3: CASSLFASGNNEQFF. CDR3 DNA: TGTGCCAGCAGCTTATTTGCTAGCGGGAACAATGAGCAGTTCTTC.

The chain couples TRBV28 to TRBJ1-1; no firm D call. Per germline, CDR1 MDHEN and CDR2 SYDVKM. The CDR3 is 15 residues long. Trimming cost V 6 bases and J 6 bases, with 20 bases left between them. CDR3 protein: CASSPPSWIVAEAFF. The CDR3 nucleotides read TGTGCCAGCAGCCCTCCTTCGTGGATTGTCGCTGAAGCTTTCTTT. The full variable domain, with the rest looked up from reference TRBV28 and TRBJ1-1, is DVKVTQSSRYLVKRTGEKVFLECVQDMDHENMFWYRQDPGLGLRLIYFSYDVKMKEKGDIPEGYSVSREKKERFSLILESASTNQTSMYLCASSPPSWIVAEAFFGQGTRLTVV.

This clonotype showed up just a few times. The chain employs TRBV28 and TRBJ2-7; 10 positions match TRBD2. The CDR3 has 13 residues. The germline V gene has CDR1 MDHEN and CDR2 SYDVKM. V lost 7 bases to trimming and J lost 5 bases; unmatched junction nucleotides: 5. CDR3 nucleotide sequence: TGTGCCAGCAATCCCGGGACTAGCGACGAGCAGTACTTC. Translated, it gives CASNPGTSDEQYF.

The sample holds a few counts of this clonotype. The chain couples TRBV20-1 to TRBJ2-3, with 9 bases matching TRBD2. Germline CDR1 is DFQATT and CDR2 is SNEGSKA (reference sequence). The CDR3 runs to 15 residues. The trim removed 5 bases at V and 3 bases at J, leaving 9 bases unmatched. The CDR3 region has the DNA TGCAGTGCTCCCTCCCTGCGGGAGGGAACAGATACGCAGTATTTT. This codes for CSAPSLREGTDTQYF.

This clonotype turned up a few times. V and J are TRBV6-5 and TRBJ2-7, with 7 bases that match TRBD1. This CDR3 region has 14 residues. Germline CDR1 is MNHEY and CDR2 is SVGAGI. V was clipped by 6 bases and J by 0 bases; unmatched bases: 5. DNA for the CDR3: TGTGCCAGCAGATACCGGGACAGCTCCTACGAGCAGTACTTC. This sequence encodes CASRYRDSSYEQYF.

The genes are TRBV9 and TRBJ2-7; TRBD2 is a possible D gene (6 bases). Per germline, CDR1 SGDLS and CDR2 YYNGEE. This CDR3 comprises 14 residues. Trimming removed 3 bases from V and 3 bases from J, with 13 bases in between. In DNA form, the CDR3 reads TGTGCCAGCAGCGCCTCGGGAGTCGGCTACGAGCAGTACTTC. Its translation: CASSASGVGYEQYF. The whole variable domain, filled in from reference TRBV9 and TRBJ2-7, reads DSGVTQTPKHLITATGQRVTLRCSPRSGDLSVYWYQQSLDQGLQFLIQYYNGEERAKGNILERFSAQQFPDLHSELNLSSLELGDSALYFCASSASGVGYEQYFGPGTRLTVT.

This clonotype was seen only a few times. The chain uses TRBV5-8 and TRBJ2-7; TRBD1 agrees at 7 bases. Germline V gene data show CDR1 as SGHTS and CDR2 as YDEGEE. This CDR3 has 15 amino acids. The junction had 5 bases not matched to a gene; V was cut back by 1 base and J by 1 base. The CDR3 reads CASSLPGTESYEQYF. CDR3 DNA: TGTGCCAGCAGCTTGCCCGGGACAGAATCCTACGAGCAGTACTTC. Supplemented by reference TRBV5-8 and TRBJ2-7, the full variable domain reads EAGVTQSPTHLIKTRGQQATLRCSPISGHTSVYWYQQALGLGLQFLLWYDEGEERNRGNFPPRFSGRQFPNYSSELNVNALELEDSALYLCASSLPGTESYEQYFGPGTRLTVT.

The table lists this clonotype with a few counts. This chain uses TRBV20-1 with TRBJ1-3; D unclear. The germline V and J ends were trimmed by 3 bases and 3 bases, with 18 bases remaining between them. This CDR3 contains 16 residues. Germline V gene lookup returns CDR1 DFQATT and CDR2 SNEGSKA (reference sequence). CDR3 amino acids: CSASVYGSGHGNTIYF. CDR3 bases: TGCAGTGCTAGTGTATACGGTTCTGGGCATGGAAACACCATATATTTT.

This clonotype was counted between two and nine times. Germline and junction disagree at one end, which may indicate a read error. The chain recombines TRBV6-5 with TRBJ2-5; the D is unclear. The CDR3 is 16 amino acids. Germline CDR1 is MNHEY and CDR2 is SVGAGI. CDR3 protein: CASSYSRYGMQESQYF. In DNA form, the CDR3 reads TGTGCCAGCAGTTACAGTCGGTATGGGATGCAAGAGTCCCAGTACTTC.